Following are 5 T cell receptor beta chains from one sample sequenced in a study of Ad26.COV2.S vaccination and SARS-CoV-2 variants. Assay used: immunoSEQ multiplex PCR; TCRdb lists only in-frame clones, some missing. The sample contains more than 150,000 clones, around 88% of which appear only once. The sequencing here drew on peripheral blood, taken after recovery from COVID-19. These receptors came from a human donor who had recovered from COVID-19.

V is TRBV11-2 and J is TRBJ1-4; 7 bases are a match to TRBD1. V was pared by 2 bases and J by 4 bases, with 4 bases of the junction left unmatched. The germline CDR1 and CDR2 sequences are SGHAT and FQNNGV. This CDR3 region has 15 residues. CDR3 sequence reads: CASSLYDRDNEKLFF. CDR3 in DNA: TGTGCCAGCAGCTTATACGACAGGGATAATGAAAAACTGTTTTTT.

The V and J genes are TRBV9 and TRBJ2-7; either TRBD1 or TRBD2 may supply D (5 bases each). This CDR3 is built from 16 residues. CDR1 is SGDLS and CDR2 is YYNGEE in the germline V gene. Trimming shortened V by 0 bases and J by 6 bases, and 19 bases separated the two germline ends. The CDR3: CASSVGGRGPISEQYF. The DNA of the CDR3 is TGTGCCAGCAGCGTAGGGGGTCGGGGACCCATTAGCGAGCAGTACTTC.

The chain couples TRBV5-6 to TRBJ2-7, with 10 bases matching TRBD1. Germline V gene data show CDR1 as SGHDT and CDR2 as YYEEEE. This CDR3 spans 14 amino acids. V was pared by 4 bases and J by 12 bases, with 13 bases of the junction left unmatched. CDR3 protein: CASSPGTGARRGYF. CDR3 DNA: TGTGCCAGCAGCCCCGGGACAGGGGCCCGACGAGGGTACTTC.

CDR3 loop: CASSRAVGRDYGYTF. The DNA for the CDR3 is TGTGCCAGCTCAAGGGCCGTCGGGCGGGACTATGGCTACACCTTC. The chain is built from TRBV18 and TRBJ1-2; no clear D gene. In germline, CDR1 is KGHSH, CDR2 LQKENI. V was pared by 5 bases and J by 3 bases, with 16 bases between. This CDR3 spans 15 amino acids.

CDR3 bases: TGCGCCAGCAGCCGGGACAGTTCTTGGACCCAGTACTTC. Translated, it gives CASSRDSSWTQYF. The chain has TRBV5-1 and TRBJ2-5; TRBD1 agrees at 7 bases. Trimming cost V 4 bases and J 7 bases; bases outside gene matches: 7. Germline lookup yields CDR1 SGHRS and CDR2 YFSETQ. The CDR3 sequence is 13 residues long.